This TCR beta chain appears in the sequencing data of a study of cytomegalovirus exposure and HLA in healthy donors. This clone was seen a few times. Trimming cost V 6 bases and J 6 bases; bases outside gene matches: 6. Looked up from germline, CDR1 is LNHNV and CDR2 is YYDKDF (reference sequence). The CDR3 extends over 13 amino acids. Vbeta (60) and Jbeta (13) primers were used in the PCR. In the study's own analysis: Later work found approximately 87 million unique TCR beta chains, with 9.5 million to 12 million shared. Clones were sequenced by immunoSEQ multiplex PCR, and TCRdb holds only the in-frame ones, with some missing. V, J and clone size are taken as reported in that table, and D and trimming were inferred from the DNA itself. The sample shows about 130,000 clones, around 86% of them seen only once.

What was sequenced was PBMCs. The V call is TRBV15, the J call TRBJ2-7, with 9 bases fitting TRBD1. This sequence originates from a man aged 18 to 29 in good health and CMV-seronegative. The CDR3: CATRGQGLAEQYF. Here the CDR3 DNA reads TGTGCCACCAGGGGACAGGGTTTGGCCGAGCAGTACTTC.